This T cell receptor beta chain emerged from a study of CXCR3-negative and CXCR3-positive naive CD8 T cells. The CDR3 is made up of 18 amino acids. Per germline, CDR1 LGHNA and CDR2 YSLEER. Points from the study as a whole: Similar TRBV-TRBJ usage characterized naive CXCR3-negative and CXCR3-positive cells; memory cells differed. Both of the naive subsets showed about the same high diversity, but memory CD8+ cells had much less. Higher TRB CDR3 hydrophobicity marked CXCR3-positive naive cells relative to CXCR3-negative naive cells.

A remark on this clonotype: The antigen remains unidentified.

Naive CD8+ T cells showed CD45RO-CCR7+CD27+CD95-. The TRB libraries of cDNA were built by UMI-labeled 5' RACE. With the 5' RACE reads reprocessed, TCRdb shows one record per CDR3 protein and no DNA. The sample data list some 140,000 distinct CDR3 sequences. The chain links TRBV4-3 to TRBJ2-6; the TCRdb call, TRBD1, lacks DNA for checking. The material sequenced was naive CXCR3+ CD8+ T cells from blood. Subset described: CD45RO-CCR7+CD27+CD95- naive CD8+ T cells expressing CXCR3 (TNR3+). The receptor was derived from a human donor in good health. Some clones in this sample may be carry-over from other donors' samples. The CDR3 sequence: CASSQARSGGGGANVLTF.